The present T cell receptor (beta chain) was sequenced within a study of blood T cell repertoires in COVID-19. Libraries were prepared by immunoSEQ multiplex PCR; TCRdb keeps only in-frame clonotypes and omits some of them. The sample shows 300,000 to 400,000 clones, approximately 87% of them seen only once. Trimming took 0 bases from V and 2 from J, leaving 11 bases between them. The V gene's germline CDR1 is ENHRY and CDR2 SYGVKD. The CDR3 runs 15 residues. This clone came up a few times. The V gene is TRBV10-3, the J gene TRBJ2-7, with D tentatively TRBD1 (7 bases). The TCR sequence derives from a woman in her fifties or sixties who had recovered from COVID-19. Specimen: peripheral blood. The CDR3 reads CAISESAGGPYEQYF. Written as DNA, the CDR3 is TGTGCCATCAGTGAGTCGGCAGGGGGGCCCTACGAGCAGTACTTC.